This T cell receptor (beta chain) was sequenced in a study of shared clonotypes between healthy human individuals. Study-wide results and limits: An expected dependence of interdonor clonotype sharing on sequencing depth was noted. Memory subsets had estimated richness that was generally smaller than that of naive subsets.

In regard to this clone: Its antigen is unknown.

This CDR3 region has 15 residues. TCRdb keeps only in-frame clones here, not all; method: immunoSEQ multiplex PCR. The sample shows roughly 2.1 million clones, about 93% of them seen only once. Cells designated naive CD8 were CD45RO-negative and were positively selected for CCR7, with terminally differentiated effector memory CD45RA+ cells excluded. The chain couples TRBV21-1 to TRBJ1-2. TRBV21-1 is flagged as a pseudogene. This TCR derives from a young man in good health. Some clones in this sample may be carry-over from other donors' samples. Input material: naive CD8+ T cells from PBMCs. Here the CDR3 reads CASSPAPEANYGYTF. In DNA, the CDR3 is TGTGCCAGCAGCCCGGCGCCGGAGGCTAACTATGGCTACACCTTC.